The 20 T cell receptor beta chains in this list originate from one sample, sequenced in a study of shared clonotypes between healthy human individuals. Cells designated naive CD8 were CD45RO-negative and were positively selected for CCR7, with terminally differentiated effector memory CD45RA+ cells excluded. Measured with immunoSEQ multiplex PCR; TCRdb has only the in-frame clones, and not every one. The sample contains approximately 600,000 clones, about 95% of which appear only once. Sequenced input: naive CD8+ T cells sorted from blood. These receptors all stem from a woman in her thirties in good health.

V usage is TRBV5-6 and J usage is TRBJ2-1, with D perhaps matching TRBD2 (6 bases). The V end was cut by 4 bases, the J end by 6 bases, with 17 bases between. Germline assignment: CDR1 SGHDT and CDR2 YYEEEE. This CDR3 spans 15 amino acids. The CDR3: CASSVGTFRGNEQFF. The CDR3, as DNA: TGTGCCAGCAGCGTTGGGACTTTTCGTGGCAATGAGCAGTTCTTC.

This chain uses TRBV6-5 with TRBJ2-5; unclear D gene. Germline CDR1 is MNHEY and CDR2 is SVGAGI. Between the trimmed V and J ends, which lost 6 bases and 1 base, there was a span of 9 bases. This CDR3 contains 13 residues. The CDR3 sequence: CASRRHLQETQYF. CDR3 in DNA: TGTGCCAGCAGAAGACACCTCCAAGAGACCCAGTACTTC.

This chain connects TRBV11-2 to TRBJ2-7; a possible D gene is TRBD1 (7 bases). V shed 3 bases and J shed 5 bases, with 17 bases lying between them. Per germline, CDR1 SGHAT and CDR2 FQNNGV. The CDR3 consists of 15 residues. Here the CDR3 DNA reads TGTGCCAGCAGCTTTCGCGCAGGGGGGTTCAACGAGCAGTACTTC. It yields the protein CASSFRAGGFNEQYF.

As DNA, the CDR3 is TGTGCCAGCAGTGACCCAACGAGGGGGTTCAGGGAGCTGTTTTTT. This translates into CASSDPTRGFRELFF. The chain uses TRBV25-1 and TRBJ2-2; a possible D gene is TRBD1 (6 bases). V dropped 3 bases and J dropped 9 bases, with 17 bases sitting between them. The CDR3 has 15 amino acids. Germline loops: CDR1 MGHDK, CDR2 SYGVNS.

This rearrangement joins TRBV2 to TRBJ2-1, with D maybe TRBD1 (6 bases). This CDR3 contains 14 residues. Trimming cost V 7 bases and J 7 bases, with 17 bases left between them. The germline gives CDR1 SNHLY, CDR2 FYNNEI. This CDR3 is CASTRPSGDNEQFF. The CDR3 nucleotides are TGTGCCAGCACGAGACCATCAGGGGATAATGAGCAGTTCTTC.

Here the CDR3 DNA reads TGTGCCAGTAGTGGGCACCTGAGGGGTCAGCCCCAGCATTTT. Amino acid sequence: CASSGHLRGQPQHF. This chain connects TRBV19 to TRBJ1-5, with TRBD1 as a possible D gene (5 bases). This CDR3 spans 14 amino acids. Germline CDR1 and CDR2: LNHDA and SQIVND (reference sequence). V was clipped by 5 bases and J by 6 bases, with 14 bases between them. Together with reference TRBV19 and TRBJ1-5, the CDR3 gives the full variable domain: DGGITQSPKYLFRKEGQNVTLSCEQNLNHDAMYWYRQDPGQGLRLIYYSQIVNDFQKGDIAEGYSVSREKKESFPLTVTSAQKNPTAFYLCASSGHLRGQPQHFGDGTRLSIL.

This chain joins TRBV7-6 and TRBJ2-3, with 9 positions matching TRBD1. V lost 5 bases, J lost 2 bases, and 5 bases stayed unmatched. The germline CDR1 and CDR2 sequences are SGHVS and FNYEAQ. CDR3 length: 15 amino acids. In DNA, the CDR3 is TGTGCCAGCAGCCCAGGGACAGGGATCACAGATACGCAGTATTTT. It encodes CASSPGTGITDTQYF.

The V gene is TRBV27, the J gene TRBJ2-7, with 11 nucleotides matching TRBD2. This CDR3 contains 15 residues. Germline CDR1 MNHEY, CDR2 SMNVEV (reference sequence). CDR3 sequence reads: CAAGAGTSGHYEQYF. The CDR3 DNA reads as TGTGCAGCAGGGGCCGGGACTAGCGGACATTACGAGCAGTACTTC.

The rearrangement joins TRBV4-2 to TRBJ2-1, with 10 bases lining up with TRBD2. The CDR3 runs 16 residues. Trimming took 0 bases from V and 6 from J; bases not matched to a gene: 5. Looked up from germline, CDR1 is LGHNA and CDR2 is YNFKEQ. CDR3 DNA: TGTGCCAGCAGCCAAGATGCTAGCGGGAGCCCCAATGAGCAGTTCTTC. Amino acids: CASSQDASGSPNEQFF.

Worth noting for this clone: Other DNA sequences in this specimen translate into the identical CDR3. The chain combines TRBV9 with TRBJ2-7; 7 bases are a match to TRBD2. The CDR3 has 15 residues. CDR1 and CDR2 (germline): SGDLS, YYNGEE. V shed 0 bases, J shed 3 bases, and the junction held 6 bases outside the gene matches. The CDR3: CASSVAAGVIYEQYF. The CDR3 bases are TGTGCCAGCAGCGTAGCGGCGGGAGTCATCTACGAGCAGTACTTC.

V is TRBV29-1 and J is TRBJ2-1; 10 bases align to TRBD2. Germline V CDR1 and CDR2: SQVTM, ANQGSEA. This CDR3 spans 16 amino acids. The V and J ends lost 4 bases and 0 bases, in that order; junction bases with no gene match: 6. The CDR3 DNA sequence: TGCAGCGTTGTGACTAGCGGGCTCTCCTCCTACAATGAGCAGTTCTTC. Translation: CSVVTSGLSSYNEQFF.

The J gene is TRBJ2-2, the V gene TRBV27; TRBD2 agrees at 12 bases. The germline V gene encodes CDR1 MNHEY and CDR2 SMNVEV (reference sequence). This CDR3 is built from 14 residues. The trim removed 8 bases at V and 5 bases at J, leaving 3 bases unmatched. The CDR3 protein is CASQGLAGTGELFF. The CDR3 nucleotides are TGTGCCAGCCAAGGACTAGCGGGAACCGGGGAGCTGTTTTTT.

The chain uses TRBV14 and TRBJ2-3; D is unresolved. Germline assignment: CDR1 SGHDN and CDR2 FVKESK. The CDR3 has 12 residues. V lost 5 bases, J lost 2 bases, and 5 bases lay in between. The CDR3 here is CASSVYTDTQYF. The CDR3, as DNA: TGTGCCAGCAGCGTATACACAGATACGCAGTATTTT.

V usage is TRBV5-6 and J usage is TRBJ2-7, with D perhaps matching TRBD2 (5 bases). This CDR3 has 15 residues. Trimming shortened V by 1 base and J by 2 bases, and 13 bases separated the two germline ends. Germline V gene lookup returns CDR1 SGHDT and CDR2 YYEEEE. This CDR3 is CASSLYRGSPYEQYF. The DNA of the CDR3 is TGTGCCAGCAGCTTGTACCGGGGATCTCCCTACGAGCAGTACTTC.

Regarding this clone: The junction does not match germline at one end; this may be a read error. The chain carries TRBV11-2 and TRBJ1-2, with 7 bases fitting TRBD1. The CDR3 is 15 residues long. Germline V gene lookup returns CDR1 SGHAT and CDR2 FQNNGV. Written as DNA, the CDR3 is TGTGCCAGCAGTTTAGACAGGGACCCCCACTATGGCTACACCTTC. Protein sequence: CASSLDRDPHYGYTF. The entire variable domain, with the rest obtained from reference TRBV11-2 and TRBJ1-2, is as follows: EAGVAQSPRYKIIEKRQSVAFWCNPISGHATLYWYQQILGQGPKLLIQFQNNGVVDDSQLPKDRFSAERLKGVDSTLKIQPAKLEDSAVYLCASSLDRDPHYGYTFGSGTRLTVV.

This chain uses TRBV10-3 with TRBJ2-5; D gene uncertain. The J call may be faulty, since TRBJ2-7 better matches the DNA end. Germline V gives CDR1 ENHRY, CDR2 SYGVKD. The CDR3 extends over 15 amino acids. CDR3 coding DNA: TGTGCCATCAGTGAGTCGGGAAATGGTTGGGTCGAGCAGTACTTC. It encodes CAISESGNGWVEQYF.

The gene calls are TRBV19 and TRBJ1-1, with D uncertain. CDR3 length: 14 residues. V lost 2 bases and J 7 bases, leaving 14 bases between the germline ends. Germline CDR1 LNHDA, CDR2 SQIVND (reference sequence). CDR3 DNA: TGTGCCAGTAGTATAAGTCCGGTTGGCGGTGAAGCTTTCTTT. The encoded protein is CASSISPVGGEAFF.

This rearrangement joins TRBV13 to TRBJ2-7; D is tentatively TRBD1 or TRBD2 (5 bases each). V dropped 4 bases and J dropped 5 bases, with 15 bases sitting between them. This CDR3 has 14 residues. CDR1 is PRHDT, CDR2 FYEKMQ, per germline (reference sequence). The CDR3 region is CASSSRDGKDEQYF. The DNA for the CDR3 is TGTGCCAGCAGCTCTAGGGACGGGAAAGACGAGCAGTACTTC.

The chain has TRBV13 and TRBJ1-1; 8 positions agree with TRBD1. The trim removed 6 bases at V and 5 bases at J, leaving 5 bases unmatched. Germline V lookup: CDR1 PRHDT, CDR2 FYEKMQ (reference sequence). This CDR3 is 13 amino acids long. The CDR3 DNA is TGTGCCAGCAGACCCACAGGGGGGACTGAAGCTTTCTTT. Translation: CASRPTGGTEAFF.

The CDR3 DNA reads as TGTGCTAGTGGTTTGCTGGGAACCGGACCCACCGGGGAGCTGTTTTTT. Translating gives CASGLLGTGPTGELFF. This chain connects TRBV12-5 to TRBJ2-2; D is unresolved. Germline assignment: CDR1 LGHNT and CDR2 FRNRAP. This CDR3 is 16 amino acids long. The V end was cut by 2 bases, the J end by 4 bases, with 14 bases between.